This passage covers 22 T cell receptor beta chains from one sample sequenced in a study of blood T cell repertoires in COVID-19. Profiling relied on immunoSEQ multiplex PCR, and the TCRdb table lists in-frame clones only, not all of them. In the table there are fewer than 200,000 clones, 84% of which are singletons. Sample: peripheral blood. The receptor set was obtained from a woman aged 80 or over with COVID-19, enrolled during active disease.

This sequence joins TRBV28 and TRBJ1-2; 8 bases line up with TRBD1. Germline CDR1 and CDR2: MDHEN and SYDVKM. The J segment lost 4 bases and the V segment lost 2 bases, leaving 3 bases of the junction unmatched. CDR3 length: 14 residues. CDR3 region: CASSLGDRSYGYTF. DNA of the CDR3: TGTGCCAGCAGTTTAGGGGACAGGTCCTATGGCTACACCTTC.

The chain joins TRBV15 to TRBJ2-3, with TRBD2 matching over 8 bases. The CDR3 consists of 17 residues. The junction had 12 bases not matched to a gene; V was cut back by 3 bases and J by 4 bases. Germline values: CDR1 LNHNV, CDR2 YYDKDF (reference sequence). This CDR3 is CATSSRVGRAEADTQYF. The CDR3 DNA sequence: TGTGCCACCAGCAGCCGAGTCGGGAGGGCCGAGGCAGATACGCAGTATTTT. The full variable domain, its missing parts supplied by reference TRBV15 and TRBJ2-3, is DAMVIQNPRYQVTQFGKPVTLSCSQTLNHNVMYWYQQKSSQAPKLLFHYYDKDFNNEADTPDNFQSRRPNTSFCFLDIRSPGLGDTAMYLCATSSRVGRAEADTQYFGPGTRLTVL.

V usage is TRBV21-1 and J usage is TRBJ1-1. TRBV21-1 is a recognized pseudogene. The CDR3 consists of 14 residues. The chain's CDR3 is CASSREVQNTEAFF. CDR3 DNA sequence: TGTGCCAGCAGCAGGGAGGTGCAGAACACTGAAGCTTTCTTT.

This chain connects TRBV6-4 to TRBJ2-2; 8 positions match TRBD1. Per germline, CDR1 MRHNA and CDR2 SNTAGT. V lost 6 bases and J lost 0; bases outside the gene matches: 6. The CDR3 extends over 16 amino acids. The CDR3 loop is CASSGQGPPNTGELFF. The CDR3 nucleotides read TGTGCCAGCAGCGGACAGGGTCCCCCGAACACCGGGGAGCTGTTTTTT.

This clone was found once. V usage is TRBV4-2 and J usage is TRBJ2-7; 13 bases are shared with TRBD2. The CDR3 extends over 16 amino acids. Looked up from germline, CDR1 is LGHNA and CDR2 is YNFKEQ. The V segment lost 4 bases and the J segment 3 bases; nucleotides outside the gene matches: 6. CDR3 DNA: TGTGCCAGCAGCCGCCGACTAGCGGGGGGTGACTACGAGCAGTACTTC. It translates to CASSRRLAGGDYEQYF.

This chain connects TRBV20-1 to TRBJ2-7; D call uncertain. V dropped 3 bases and J dropped 4 bases, with 10 bases sitting between them. The germline CDR1 and CDR2 sequences are DFQATT and SNEGSKA (reference sequence). The CDR3 has 12 residues. The CDR3 here is CSASGLGYEQYF. The CDR3 DNA reads TGCAGTGCTAGTGGCCTCGGGTACGAGCAGTACTTC.

The chain has TRBV6-5 and TRBJ1-6, with D tentatively TRBD1 (6 bases). The CDR3 totals 14 residues. The V end lost 1 base, the J end lost 8 bases, and 9 bases lay between the germline ends. Germline V CDR1 and CDR2: MNHEY, SVGAGI. In DNA, the CDR3 is TGTGCCAGCAGTTACTTGGCAGGGGATTCACCCCTCCACTTT. Protein sequence: CASSYLAGDSPLHF.

This clone came up a few times. V and J are TRBV18 and TRBJ1-5; D perhaps matches TRBD1 (6 bases). The CDR3 has 16 residues. The germline V gene has CDR1 KGHSH and CDR2 LQKENI. Trimming cost V 3 bases and J 7 bases, with 19 bases left between them. CDR3 sequence reads: CASSPLGAMGFQPQHF. In DNA form, the CDR3 reads TGTGCCAGCTCACCTTTGGGGGCCATGGGGTTCCAGCCCCAGCATTTT.

This clone appeared a few times. This chain uses TRBV5-4 with TRBJ2-5, with 9 bases lining up with TRBD2. This CDR3 spans 14 amino acids. Trimming removed 3 bases from V and 5 bases from J; junction bases left unmatched: 5. Germline V lookup: CDR1 SGHNT, CDR2 YYREEE (reference sequence). The CDR3 DNA sequence: TGTGCCAGCAGCTCGGGACTAGCAATGGAGACCCAGTACTTC. Translated, it gives CASSSGLAMETQYF.

J is TRBJ1-1 and V is TRBV2; D is perhaps TRBD1 (6 bases). This CDR3 spans 13 amino acids. From germline, CDR1 is SNHLY and CDR2 FYNNEI. Trimming removed 3 bases from V and 4 bases from J, with 9 bases in between. CDR3 residues: CASSEGAFTEAFF. CDR3 coding DNA: TGTGCCAGCAGTGAGGGGGCCTTCACTGAAGCTTTCTTT.

The table lists this clone with a few counts. The CDR3 loop reads CASSLLAGGPSDTQYF. Here the CDR3 DNA reads TGTGCCAGCTCACTCCTAGCGGGAGGGCCCTCAGATACGCAGTATTTT. The chain combines TRBV18 with TRBJ2-3; TRBD2 matches at 12 bases. Germline-derived CDR1 and CDR2 are KGHSH and LQKENI. V lost 4 bases, J lost 4 bases, and 6 bases stayed unmatched. This CDR3 is built from 16 residues.

J is TRBJ1-1 and V is TRBV7-9, with D possibly matching TRBD1 (5 bases). Trimming removed 5 bases from V and 4 bases from J, with 14 bases in between. The germline gives CDR1 SEHNR, CDR2 FQNEAQ (reference sequence). The CDR3 is 14 amino acids. CDR3 DNA sequence: TGTGCCAGCAGCCCCCCAGGGAGGACCACTGAAGCTTTCTTT. Its protein is CASSPPGRTTEAFF.

The chain recombines TRBV18 with TRBJ1-6; the D is unclear. This CDR3 has 14 amino acids. Germline V lookup: CDR1 KGHSH, CDR2 LQKENI. V was trimmed by 3 bases and J by 8 bases, leaving 11 bases between them. CDR3 DNA sequence: TGTGCCAGCTCACCGCAGGAATGGTATTCACCCCTCCACTTT. Translating it yields CASSPQEWYSPLHF.

On this clone: A read error may produce the germline difference seen at one junction end. This chain connects TRBV15 to TRBJ1-5; TRBD1 agrees at 7 bases. Germline V lookup: CDR1 LNHNV, CDR2 YYDKDF (reference sequence). The CDR3 sequence is 16 residues long. The DNA for the CDR3 is TGTGCCACCAGTAGAGATCAGGGGGGCGGCAATCAGCCCCAGCATTTT. It yields the protein CATSRDQGGGNQPQHF.

The chain carries TRBV3-1 (or the pseudogene TRBV3-2) and TRBJ1-2; 7 positions agree with TRBD1. The germline V gene has CDR1 LGHDT and CDR2 YNNKEL (reference sequence). Trimming at V came to 0 bases and at J to 7 bases, leaving 5 bases not matched to a gene. This CDR3 spans 14 amino acids. In DNA form, the CDR3 reads TGTGCCAGCAGCCAAGATCCCTACAGGGGTGGCTACACCTTC. Protein: CASSQDPYRGGYTF.

Here the CDR3 DNA reads TGTGCCAGCAGCTCCACTCCTAGCGGGGTGTACAATGAGCAGTTCTTC. This encodes CASSSTPSGVYNEQFF. The chain has TRBV11-1 and TRBJ2-1; 9 nucleotides align to TRBD2. J lost 4 bases, V lost 4 bases, and 8 bases had no gene match. Germline values: CDR1 SGHAT, CDR2 FQDESV (reference sequence). This CDR3 comprises 16 residues.

The CDR3 loop is CATSDPGKTYEQYF. CDR3 coding DNA: TGTGCCACCAGTGATCCCGGGAAGACCTACGAGCAGTACTTC. The chain combines TRBV24-1 with TRBJ2-7; possibly TRBD2 for D (5 bases). Germline V lookup: CDR1 KGHDR, CDR2 SFDVKD. The CDR3 loop spans 14 amino acids. V lost 3 bases to trimming and J lost 2 bases, with 10 bases between them.

The genes are TRBV29-1 and TRBJ1-5; D perhaps matches TRBD1 (5 bases). The V end was cut by 2 bases, the J end by 11 bases, with 16 bases between. The CDR3 sequence is 13 residues long. Germline values: CDR1 SQVTM, CDR2 ANQGSEA. Here the CDR3 reads CSVEFQGNRAQHF. In DNA form, the CDR3 reads TGCAGCGTTGAATTTCAGGGCAATAGGGCCCAGCATTTT.

This clone has only one observation. This chain joins TRBV13 and TRBJ2-1; maybe TRBD2 (6 bases). Trimming shortened V by 5 bases and J by 3 bases, and 20 bases separated the two germline ends. The germline V gene has CDR1 PRHDT and CDR2 FYEKMQ (reference sequence). This CDR3 comprises 17 residues. DNA of the CDR3: TGTGCCAGCAGCCCCTCTCCTAGCGCAGGGCGCTACAATGAGCAGTTCTTC. It yields the protein CASSPSPSAGRYNEQFF.

The chain couples TRBV19 to TRBJ1-2, with TRBD1 identical over 7 bases. The CDR3 is made up of 13 amino acids. Germline V gene data show CDR1 as LNHDA and CDR2 as SQIVND (reference sequence). The V gene end was trimmed by 3 bases and the J gene end by 2 bases; junction bases not matched to a gene: 0. CDR3 in amino acids: CASSMGQNYGYTF. Written as DNA, the CDR3 is TGTGCCAGTAGTATGGGACAGAACTATGGCTACACCTTC.

The chain employs TRBV4-3 and TRBJ2-7; 10 positions agree with TRBD2. Unmatched junction bases numbered 9, after V lost 4 bases and J lost 0 bases. This CDR3 comprises 17 residues. The germline gives CDR1 LGHNA, CDR2 YSLEER. CDR3 DNA: TGCGCCAGCAGCCGGACTATAGCGGGGGGTAGCTCCTACGAGCAGTACTTC. This gives the protein CASSRTIAGGSSYEQYF.

This clone has just one count. The chain combines TRBV24-1 with TRBJ2-5, with 7 bases aligning to TRBD1. Germline CDR1 is KGHDR and CDR2 is SFDVKD. The CDR3 length is 15 residues. The V gene end was trimmed by 1 base and the J gene end by 5 bases; junction bases not matched to a gene: 6. CDR3 sequence: CATSDFKGAGETQYF. Written as DNA, the CDR3 is TGTGCCACCAGTGATTTTAAGGGGGCCGGGGAGACCCAGTACTTC.